These 22 T cell receptor beta chains originate from one sample sequenced in a study of control samples from healthy donors and cancer patients. Profiled with immunoSEQ multiplex PCR; TCRdb holds only in-frame clones, not every one. The sample has under 200,000 clones; 70% to 90% are singletons. The sample was blood. These receptors originate from a woman between 25 and 40 years old in good health.

This clone was detected a few times. This chain uses TRBV10-3 with TRBJ2-3; a possible D gene is TRBD1 (5 bases). V was clipped by 6 bases and J by 9 bases, with 10 bases between them. The length of the CDR3 is 11 residues. The germline V gene has CDR1 ENHRY and CDR2 SYGVKD. For the CDR3, the DNA is TGTGCCATCAGCCAGGGTAGCACGCAGTATTTT. Residues: CAISQGSTQYF.

CDR3 DNA sequence: TGTGCCAGCAGTCCCACAGGGGCTTTGGGGGAGCAGTACGTC. This sequence encodes CASSPTGALGEQYV. The J gene is TRBJ2-7, the V gene TRBV6-6; 7 bases are shared with TRBD1. Unmatched junction bases numbered 11, after V lost 5 bases and J lost 7 bases. Germline-derived CDR1 and CDR2 are MNHNY and SVGAGI (reference sequence). The CDR3 sequence is 14 residues long.

The chain joins TRBV4-2 to TRBJ1-1, with a possible D match to TRBD1 (5 bases). Germline CDR1 and CDR2: LGHNA and YNFKEQ. V shed 0 bases and J shed 8 bases, with 16 bases lying between them. This CDR3 region has 15 residues. The CDR3 DNA is TGTGCCAGCAGCCAAGATAATAGGTTAGGGGACGAAGCTTTCTTT. Translated: CASSQDNRLGDEAFF.

The chain has TRBV12-3 or TRBV12-4 and TRBJ1-5; D unresolved. CDR3 length: 13 residues. Trimming pared 1 base from V and 4 bases from J, leaving 5 bases between. The CDR3 here is CASSLVGNQPQHF. The CDR3 region has the DNA TGTGCCAGCAGTTTAGTGGGAAATCAGCCCCAGCATTTT.

The chain is built from TRBV18 and TRBJ2-7; TRBD2 aligns across 11 bases. Germline V lookup: CDR1 KGHSH, CDR2 LQKENI. The CDR3 sequence is 15 residues long. Losses at the gene ends were 2 bases for V and 2 bases for J; bases not matched to a gene: 2. The CDR3 loop reads CASSPGTSGTYEQYF. Written as DNA, the CDR3 is TGTGCCAGCTCACCAGGGACTAGCGGAACCTACGAGCAGTACTTC. The entire variable domain, with the rest obtained from reference TRBV18 and TRBJ2-7, is as follows: NAGVMQNPRHLVRRRGQEARLRCSPMKGHSHVYWYRQLPEEGLKFMVYLQKENIIDESGMPKERFSAEFPKEGPSILRIQQVVRGDSAAYFCASSPGTSGTYEQYFGPGTRLTVT.

This clone was counted a single time. V and J are TRBV3-1 (or the pseudogene TRBV3-2) and TRBJ2-4; 13 positions match TRBD2. CDR1 and CDR2 from the germline V gene are LGHDT and YNNKEL (reference sequence). V shed 3 bases, J shed 0 bases, and the junction held 8 bases outside the gene matches. This CDR3 is 19 amino acids long. The DNA for the CDR3 is TGTGCCAGCAGCCATGAAACTAGCGGGAGGGGTTTAGCCAAAAACATTCAGTACTTC. Its protein product is CASSHETSGRGLAKNIQYF.

This chain connects TRBV5-1 to TRBJ2-2; D ambiguous. V lost 0 bases to trimming and J lost 7 bases, with 7 bases between them. The CDR3 length is 13 residues. Germline assignment: CDR1 SGHRS and CDR2 YFSETQ. The CDR3 region is CASSLDGYGELFF. DNA for the CDR3: TGCGCCAGCAGCTTGGATGGGTACGGGGAGCTGTTTTTT.

The V call is TRBV6-4, the J call TRBJ2-3, with 13 bases that match TRBD2. The germline gives CDR1 MRHNA, CDR2 SNTAGT. The junction had 3 bases not matched to a gene; V was cut back by 3 bases and J by 6 bases. The CDR3 covers 15 residues. CDR3 sequence: CASSETSGRADTQYF. CDR3 in DNA: TGTGCCAGCAGTGAAACTAGCGGGAGGGCCGATACGCAGTATTTT.

The chain is built from TRBV29-1 and TRBJ2-5; possible D gene TRBD1, 5 bases. The length of the CDR3 is 11 residues. Trimming removed 6 bases from V and 5 bases from J, with 10 bases in between. Germline loops: CDR1 SQVTM, CDR2 ANQGSEA. The chain's CDR3 is CSVDIQETQYF. The CDR3 coding sequence is TGCAGCGTGGACATACAGGAGACCCAGTACTTC.

This chain uses TRBV30 with TRBJ1-6; D gene unclear. Germline values: CDR1 GTSNPN, CDR2 SVGIG (reference sequence). V shed 4 bases and J shed 6 bases, with 13 bases lying between them. This CDR3 is built from 14 residues. The chain's CDR3 is CAWNHAQRNSPLHF. The CDR3 bases are TGTGCCTGGAATCACGCCCAGCGTAATTCACCCCTCCACTTT.

V gene TRBV6-5 combines with J gene TRBJ1-5; 8 nucleotides agree with TRBD1. The germline V gene encodes CDR1 MNHEY and CDR2 SVGAGI. This CDR3 is built from 15 residues. V dropped 6 bases and J dropped 3; count of bases not matched to a gene: 7. CDR3: CASSLDRGPNQPQHF. The CDR3 DNA reads TGTGCCAGCAGCTTAGACAGGGGACCCAATCAGCCCCAGCATTTT.

This chain joins TRBV5-1 and TRBJ2-1, with 8 bases matching TRBD2. Germline CDR1 is SGHRS and CDR2 is YFSETQ. This CDR3 contains 17 residues. Trimming removed 3 bases from V and 1 base from J; junction bases left unmatched: 9. The CDR3, as DNA: TGCGCCAGCAGCTGGTACTCCGGGACTAGATCCTACAATGAGCAGTTCTTC. Translation gives CASSWYSGTRSYNEQFF.

CDR3 sequence: CASSQGWGDEQYF. CDR3 in DNA: TGTGCCAGCAGCCAGGGGTGGGGGGACGAGCAGTACTTC. This rearrangement joins TRBV7-9 to TRBJ2-7; D possibly uses TRBD1 or TRBD2 (6 bases each). This CDR3 comprises 13 residues. Trimming left V 5 bases short and J 5 bases short, with 13 bases between. Germline CDR1 is SEHNR and CDR2 is FQNEAQ (reference sequence).

This clone was detected only once. The chain uses TRBV2 and TRBJ1-4, with D possibly matching TRBD1 (6 bases). Trimming pared 4 bases from V and 1 base from J, leaving 13 bases between. The length of the CDR3 is 16 residues. Germline V gene data show CDR1 as SNHLY and CDR2 as FYNNEI. CDR3 DNA sequence: TGTGCCAGCAGTGTTGGTCAGGGGAGAACTAATGAAAAACTGTTTTTT. This codes for CASSVGQGRTNEKLFF. The complete variable domain, with remaining parts taken from reference TRBV2 and TRBJ1-4, reads EPEVTQTPSHQVTQMGQEVILRCVPISNHLYFYWYRQILGQKVEFLVSFYNNEISEKSEIFDDQFSVERPDGSNFTLKIRSTKLEDSAMYFCASSVGQGRTNEKLFFGSGTQLSVL.

This rearrangement joins TRBV5-4 to TRBJ2-2; 11 positions match TRBD2. Germline values: CDR1 SGHNT, CDR2 YYREEE (reference sequence). The V and J ends lost 0 bases and 4 bases, in that order; junction bases with no gene match: 8. CDR3 length: 18 amino acids. The CDR3 DNA reads as TGTGCCAGCAGCTTGGCTTTAGCGGGGGGGCCGACCACCGGGGAGCTGTTTTTT. This encodes CASSLALAGGPTTGELFF.

V and J are TRBV7-9 and TRBJ2-5; D is unclear. The CDR3 is 15 amino acids. The V gene lost 7 bases and the J gene lost 5 bases, with 20 bases spanning the gap. CDR1 and CDR2 from the germline V gene are SEHNR and FQNEAQ (reference sequence). CDR3 region: CASNVGGDGRETQYF. Here the CDR3 DNA reads TGTGCCAGCAACGTGGGCGGTGATGGCCGGGAGACCCAGTACTTC.

The gene calls are TRBV9 and TRBJ1-1, with D perhaps matching TRBD1 (5 bases). V lost 3 bases to trimming and J lost 14 bases, with 23 bases between them. This CDR3 contains 14 residues. Germline V gene lookup returns CDR1 SGDLS and CDR2 YYNGEE. The DNA for the CDR3 is TGTGCCAGCAGCGCCGGGGTTTCGGGGGACGTTTCCTTCTTT. Its protein product is CASSAGVSGDVSFF.

The J gene is TRBJ2-2, the V gene TRBV4-1; D is tentatively TRBD1 or TRBD2 (5 bases each). The CDR3 consists of 16 residues. Germline CDR1 and CDR2: MGHRA and YSYEKL. Trimming cost V 2 bases and J 0 bases, with 10 bases left between them. CDR3 bases: TGCGCCAGCAGCCAACTCTCGGGGCCGAACACCGGGGAGCTGTTTTTT. Translating gives CASSQLSGPNTGELFF.

The chain carries TRBV9 and TRBJ2-2, with a tentative D call TRBD2 (6 bases). V was clipped by 4 bases and J by 1 base, with 17 bases between them. The CDR3 has 17 amino acids. CDR1 is SGDLS and CDR2 is YYNGEE in the germline V gene. CDR3 residues: CASSPGRGWQNTGELFF. Written as DNA, the CDR3 is TGTGCCAGCAGCCCCGGGAGAGGTTGGCAGAACACCGGGGAGCTGTTTTTT.

The chain combines TRBV3-1 (or the pseudogene TRBV3-2) with TRBJ2-7; no firm D call. Germline CDR1 and CDR2: LGHDT and YNNKEL (reference sequence). CDR3 length: 14 residues. V dropped 4 bases and J dropped 0 bases, with 10 bases sitting between them. The CDR3 here is CASSPTLSSYEQYF. The CDR3 DNA sequence: TGTGCCAGCAGCCCGACGCTGAGCTCCTACGAGCAGTACTTC.

The V and J genes are TRBV24-1 and TRBJ2-1; unclear D gene. This CDR3 contains 15 residues. V was cut by 2 bases and J by 2 bases, with 9 bases left in between. Looked up from germline, CDR1 is KGHDR and CDR2 is SFDVKD. The CDR3 nucleotides are TGTGCCACCAGTGATTCACGACTTCCCTACAATGAGCAGTTCTTC. Translating it yields CATSDSRLPYNEQFF.

This clone was picked up a small number of times. V is TRBV6-4 and J is TRBJ2-3, with D possibly TRBD1 on 6 matching bases. Germline V CDR1 and CDR2: MRHNA, SNTAGT. The CDR3 has 14 amino acids. V lost 4 bases to trimming and J lost 5 bases, with 13 bases between them. The CDR3 nucleotides are TGTGCCAGCAGTGTGGGGGCGGAAGTAGATACGCAGTATTTT. It encodes CASSVGAEVDTQYF.